These 5 T cell receptor beta chains originate from one sample sequenced in a study of blood T cell repertoires in COVID-19. Libraries were prepared by immunoSEQ multiplex PCR; TCRdb keeps only in-frame clonotypes and omits some of them. The repertoire holds 310,000 or so clones, with approximately 87% as singletons. Sequences were obtained from peripheral blood. Receptors originate from a woman aged 45-60 years with active or convalescent COVID-19.

This clone was seen only once. The chain couples TRBV27 to TRBJ1-5; a weak D match, TRBD1 (5 bases). V was trimmed by 2 bases and J by 2 bases, leaving 16 bases between them. The CDR3 consists of 17 residues. Germline V gene lookup returns CDR1 MNHEY and CDR2 SMNVEV (reference sequence). DNA for the CDR3: TGTGCCAGCAGTTTAAGGGGCAGCACCTCAGGCAATCAGCCCCAGCATTTT. This codes for CASSLRGSTSGNQPQHF.

This chain connects TRBV2 to TRBJ1-4; 9 bases map to TRBD1. The V segment lost 2 bases and the J segment 10 bases; nucleotides outside the gene matches: 5. This CDR3 has 14 residues. Germline V CDR1 and CDR2: SNHLY, FYNNEI. The CDR3 DNA is TGTGCCAGCAGTGAACGGGACAGGGACGGAAAACTGTTTTTT. It specifies CASSERDRDGKLFF.

The J gene is TRBJ2-1, the V gene TRBV7-9; D is ambiguous. V lost 6 bases and J 8 bases, leaving 17 bases between the germline ends. Germline V gene sequence: CDR1 SEHNR, CDR2 FQNEAQ (reference sequence). The CDR3 length is 14 residues. In DNA form, the CDR3 reads TGTGCCAGCAGTTACCGAGGTGTCTGGGATGAGCAGTTCTTC. Translated, it gives CASSYRGVWDEQFF.

In DNA, the CDR3 is TGCGCCAGCAGCACCATTGGTGGGAGGAGTACAGATGAGCAGTTCTTC. It is translated as CASSTIGGRSTDEQFF. The chain carries TRBV5-1 and TRBJ2-1; weak D call: TRBD2 (6 bases). V lost 4 bases and J 8 bases, leaving 22 bases between the germline ends. This CDR3 has 16 residues. Germline V gene sequence: CDR1 SGHRS, CDR2 YFSETQ.

The chain combines TRBV27 with TRBJ2-3; 10 bases fit TRBD2. Germline V gene sequence: CDR1 MNHEY, CDR2 SMNVEV (reference sequence). The V gene end was trimmed by 5 bases and the J gene end by 2 bases; junction bases not matched to a gene: 7. CDR3 size: 16 residues. CDR3 coding DNA: TGTGCCAGCAGTGCCCTAGCGGGAGTATACACAGATACGCAGTATTTT. This translates into CASSALAGVYTDTQYF.